These 21 T cell receptor beta chains were all obtained from the same sample, sequenced in a study of CD4 T cells in relation to SARS-CoV-2 and coronaviruses. Only in-frame clones appear in the TCRdb table, and some are missing; sequencing was by immunoSEQ multiplex PCR. The sample shows 30,000 to 45,000 clones, roughly 90% of them seen only once. The sequencing input was memory CD4+ T cells from PBMCs. The origin of the receptors is an adult with COVID-19.

This clone has just one count. V usage is TRBV12-5 and J usage is TRBJ1-1; TRBD1 is a possible D gene (6 bases). CDR1 LGHNT and CDR2 FRNRAP come from the germline V gene. The V end lost 1 base, the J end lost 4 bases, and 19 bases lay between the germline ends. There are 17 residues in the CDR3. In DNA, the CDR3 is TGTGCTAGTGGTTTGGGGCCGCCAGGGGCTCTTCGCACTGAAGCTTTCTTT. Its translation is CASGLGPPGALRTEAFF.

The J gene is TRBJ2-5, the V gene TRBV5-6; a weak D match, TRBD1 (6 bases). Per germline, CDR1 SGHDT and CDR2 YYEEEE. The CDR3 has 16 amino acids. The germline V and J ends were trimmed by 3 bases and 1 base, with 16 bases remaining between them. CDR3 sequence: CASSSPLSTGQETQYF. The CDR3, as DNA: TGTGCCAGCAGCTCACCACTATCGACAGGCCAAGAGACCCAGTACTTC.

The chain combines TRBV21-1 with TRBJ2-7; the DNA was not used to check the table's D call, TRBD1. TRBV21-1 is annotated as a pseudogene. The CDR3 runs 15 residues. The DNA of the CDR3 is TGTGCCAGCAGCAATACAGGGCCCCGAACCTACGAGCAGTACTTC. Amino acid sequence: CASSNTGPRTYEQYF.

The V and J genes are TRBV27 and TRBJ2-1; the match to TRBD2 covers 11 bases. V lost 6 bases and J lost 2; bases outside the gene matches: 3. This CDR3 spans 15 amino acids. CDR1 and CDR2 (germline): MNHEY, SMNVEV (reference sequence). CDR3 nucleotides: TGTGCCAGCAGGAGACTAGCGGGGACCTACAATGAGCAGTTCTTC. Protein: CASRRLAGTYNEQFF.

The chain joins TRBV19 to TRBJ1-2; possibly TRBD1 for D (5 bases). V lost 10 bases and J lost 4, with 22 bases in between. The germline gives CDR1 LNHDA, CDR2 SQIVND (reference sequence). The CDR3 has 15 amino acids. This CDR3 reads CAITTMADGAYGYTF. In DNA, the CDR3 is TGTGCCATCACAACAATGGCGGACGGGGCCTATGGCTACACCTTC.

The chain is built from TRBV7-8 and TRBJ1-3; perhaps TRBD1 as D (6 bases). CDR3 size: 15 residues. V lost 4 bases, J lost 0 bases, and 10 bases lay in between. From germline, CDR1 is SGHVS and CDR2 FQNEAQ. The CDR3 spells CASSSQGSSGNTIYF. CDR3 nucleotides: TGTGCCAGCAGCTCCCAGGGGTCCTCTGGAAACACCATATATTTT.

V is TRBV6-5 and J is TRBJ1-2; 7 positions match TRBD1. Germline V gene sequence: CDR1 MNHEY, CDR2 SVGAGI. Trimming cost V 10 bases and J 8 bases; bases outside gene matches: 13. The CDR3 extends over 13 amino acids. The CDR3 here is CATHRGQGGGYTF. The DNA of the CDR3 is TGTGCCACCCACCGGGGCCAAGGGGGCGGCTACACCTTC.

The rearrangement links TRBV7-9 to TRBJ1-1, with a weak D call TRBD1 (6 bases). Trimming stripped 6 bases from V and 4 bases from J, with 18 bases between. Germline lookup yields CDR1 SEHNR and CDR2 FQNEAQ (reference sequence). CDR3 length equals 15 residues. The CDR3 DNA is TGTGCCAGCAGATACATTACAGGGTCGGGCACTGAAGCTTTCTTT. Protein sequence: CASRYITGSGTEAFF.

The chain couples TRBV5-4 to TRBJ2-3; 10 bases fit TRBD2. The CDR3 sequence is 18 residues long. The J segment lost 6 bases and the V segment lost 0 bases, leaving 13 bases of the junction unmatched. Looked up from germline, CDR1 is SGHNT and CDR2 is YYREEE (reference sequence). CDR3 in DNA: TGTGCCAGCAGCTTGGAACGCCGTCTAGCGGGGGCGGGGGATACGCAGTATTTT. It translates to CASSLERRLAGAGDTQYF.

The gene calls are TRBV9 and TRBJ2-1, with D perhaps matching TRBD1 or TRBD2 (6 bases each). This CDR3 region has 15 residues. CDR1 and CDR2 from the germline V gene are SGDLS and YYNGEE. V shed 4 bases and J shed 0 bases, with 11 bases lying between them. The CDR3 nucleotides are TGTGCCAGCAGCCCGGGGGCTAGCTCCTACAATGAGCAGTTCTTC. Protein: CASSPGASSYNEQFF.

V and J are TRBV24-1 and TRBJ2-5, with D perhaps matching TRBD2 (6 bases). V was shortened by 4 bases and J by 5 bases, with 10 bases between the two germline ends. CDR1 is KGHDR and CDR2 is SFDVKD in the germline V gene. There are 13 residues in the CDR3. The DNA of the CDR3 is TGTGCCACCAGTGACCCCGCGGGGGAGACCCAGTACTTC. It codes for CATSDPAGETQYF.

This chain joins TRBV2 and TRBJ2-4; 9 bases are a match to TRBD1. After removal of 6 bases from V and 2 bases from J, the junction contained 8 bases not matched to a gene. This CDR3 region has 16 residues. Germline V gene data show CDR1 as SNHLY and CDR2 as FYNNEI. The CDR3 spells CASSADRGLTKNIQYF. The CDR3 nucleotides read TGTGCCAGCAGCGCAGACAGGGGGTTGACCAAAAACATTCAGTACTTC.

V is TRBV7-8 and J is TRBJ1-2; no definite D call. Germline V gene data show CDR1 as SGHVS and CDR2 as FQNEAQ. Trimming took off 0 bases at V and 6 bases at J, with 11 bases between the two ends. The CDR3 loop spans 14 amino acids. CDR3 protein: CASSLATPGNGYTF. Here the CDR3 DNA reads TGTGCCAGCAGCTTAGCAACCCCGGGCAATGGCTACACCTTC. The full variable domain, completed using reference TRBV7-8 and TRBJ1-2, is GAGVSQSPRYKVAKRGQDVALRCDPISGHVSLFWYQQALGQGPEFLTYFQNEAQLDKSGLPSDRFFAERPEGSVSTLKIQRTQQEDSAVYLCASSLATPGNGYTFGSGTRLTVV.

The rearrangement uses TRBV7-3 and TRBJ2-1, with 7 bases that match TRBD1. After removal of 1 base from V and 3 bases from J, the junction contained 6 bases not matched to a gene. The CDR3 runs 16 residues. Germline loops: CDR1 SGHTA, CDR2 FQGTGA. The CDR3 DNA sequence: TGTGCCAGCAGCTTAAATACAGGGGTAGGCTACAATGAGCAGTTCTTC. Translated: CASSLNTGVGYNEQFF.

V is TRBV7-2 and J is TRBJ2-2; 7 nucleotides align to TRBD2. Germline values: CDR1 SGHTA, CDR2 FQGNSA. CDR3 length equals 15 residues. Trimming at V came to 3 bases and at J to 6 bases, leaving 7 bases not matched to a gene. The DNA for the CDR3 is TGTGCCAGCAGCTTGGGAGGGGTCTTCGCCGGGGAGCTGTTTTTT. This encodes CASSLGGVFAGELFF.

This chain uses TRBV3-1 (or the pseudogene TRBV3-2) with TRBJ2-2; D could derive from TRBD1 or TRBD2 (6 bases each). Germline values: CDR1 LGHDT, CDR2 YNNKEL (reference sequence). Trimming removed 5 bases from V and 4 bases from J, with 17 bases in between. CDR3 length: 16 residues. Here the CDR3 DNA reads TGTGCCAGCAGCACCAAAGGAGGGGGGACCACCGGGGAGCTGTTTTTT. Its protein product is CASSTKGGGTTGELFF.

The sample holds one count of this clone. This chain uses TRBV3-1 (or the pseudogene TRBV3-2) with TRBJ1-5, with D tentatively TRBD1 (5 bases). Germline CDR1 and CDR2: LGHDT and YNNKEL (reference sequence). The V end was cut by 1 base, the J end by 4 bases, with 14 bases between. This CDR3 has 16 residues. The CDR3 DNA sequence: TGTGCCAGCAGCCAAGGAGCGGAGGGACGGAATCAGCCCCAGCATTTT. As protein: CASSQGAEGRNQPQHF.

The chain employs TRBV10-3 and TRBJ2-5, with D tentatively TRBD1 or TRBD2 (5 bases each). Germline values: CDR1 ENHRY, CDR2 SYGVKD. The CDR3 length is 14 residues. The V gene lost 0 bases and the J gene lost 5 bases, with 10 bases spanning the gap. CDR3 in amino acids: CAISESNGAETQYF. The DNA for the CDR3 is TGTGCCATCAGTGAGTCGAACGGGGCGGAGACCCAGTACTTC.

This chain joins TRBV4-2 and TRBJ2-6, with 9 bases fitting TRBD1. V lost 1 base to trimming and J lost 0 bases; unmatched junction nucleotides: 4. Germline loops: CDR1 LGHNA, CDR2 YNFKEQ. There are 18 residues in the CDR3. CDR3 nucleotide sequence: TGTGCCAGCAGCCAAGGAACAGGGGGCCTCTCTGGGGCCAACGTCCTGACTTTC. It yields the protein CASSQGTGGLSGANVLTF.

This chain links TRBV25-1 with TRBJ2-5, with 11 bases lining up with TRBD1. CDR1 is MGHDK and CDR2 is SYGVNS in the germline V gene. Unmatched junction bases numbered 4, after V lost 3 bases and J lost 1 base. The CDR3 extends over 16 amino acids. CDR3 residues: CASSEGQGGTQETQYF. CDR3 sequence (DNA): TGTGCCAGCAGTGAGGGACAGGGGGGGACCCAAGAGACCCAGTACTTC.

V usage is TRBV13 and J usage is TRBJ2-5; tentatively, D is TRBD1 (5 bases). The V gene's germline CDR1 is PRHDT and CDR2 FYEKMQ (reference sequence). This CDR3 has 14 amino acids. Trimming cost V 5 bases and J 5 bases, with 15 bases left between them. The CDR3 sequence: CASSPLRARETQYF. CDR3 DNA sequence: TGTGCCAGCAGCCCACTCAGGGCTCGGGAGACCCAGTACTTC.